A single sample gave rise to the 17 T cell receptor beta chains below, sequenced in a study of T cell responses to AZD1222 COVID-19 vaccine. Here immunoSEQ multiplex PCR was the method, and the copy in TCRdb shows in-frame clones only, minus some. The sample has some 83,000 clones, more than 75% seen once. Sequenced here: peripheral blood, sampled on day 0 of AZD1222 vaccination. The receptors shown here come from an adult in good health.

The genes are TRBV3-1 (or the pseudogene TRBV3-2) and TRBJ1-2; no definite D call. The CDR3 is 14 amino acids. V lost 3 bases and J lost 5, with 13 bases in between. The germline CDR1 and CDR2 sequences are LGHDT and YNNKEL (reference sequence). The CDR3 here is CASSQRTEPYGYTF. The DNA of the CDR3 is TGTGCCAGCAGCCAGCGGACGGAACCTTATGGCTACACCTTC.

The V call is TRBV11-2, the J call TRBJ2-4; D ambiguous. This CDR3 is built from 12 residues. CDR1 is SGHAT, CDR2 FQNNGV, per germline. V was clipped by 1 base and J by 7 bases, with 5 bases between them. The CDR3 is CASSLAVNIQYF. Written as DNA, the CDR3 is TGTGCCAGCAGCTTAGCAGTTAACATTCAGTACTTC.

The rearrangement links TRBV18 to TRBJ2-7; TRBD2 aligns across 10 bases. This CDR3 is 15 amino acids long. Looked up from germline, CDR1 is KGHSH and CDR2 is LQKENI. V lost 4 bases to trimming and J lost 0 bases; unmatched junction nucleotides: 3. CDR3 sequence (DNA): TGTGCCAGCTCACACAGGACTAGCGGCTCCTACGAGCAGTACTTC. It specifies CASSHRTSGSYEQYF.

The rearrangement joins TRBV28 to TRBJ2-2; the match to TRBD2 covers 7 bases. CDR1 MDHEN and CDR2 SYDVKM come from the germline V gene. CDR3 length equals 14 residues. Trimming at V came to 5 bases and at J to 1 base, leaving 1 base not matched to a gene. This CDR3 reads CASSPSGNTGELFF. For the CDR3, the DNA is TGTGCCAGCAGTCCTAGCGGGAACACCGGGGAGCTGTTTTTT.

J is TRBJ1-3 and V is TRBV19; D might be TRBD1 (5 bases). Trimming pared 8 bases from V and 0 bases from J, leaving 14 bases between. CDR1 and CDR2 from the germline V gene are LNHDA and SQIVND (reference sequence). This CDR3 region has 15 residues. CDR3 sequence (DNA): TGTGCCAGTTTCGACCCGGACATCTCTGGAAACACCATATATTTT. Protein product: CASFDPDISGNTIYF. Filled out from reference TRBV19 and TRBJ1-3, the complete variable domain reads DGGITQSPKYLFRKEGQNVTLSCEQNLNHDAMYWYRQDPGQGLRLIYYSQIVNDFQKGDIAEGYSVSREKKESFPLTVTSAQKNPTAFYLCASFDPDISGNTIYFGEGSWLTVV.

The CDR3 DNA reads TGTGCCAGCAGCCGAGGACAGGGGGCGCCGACAGATACGCAGTATTTT. It codes for CASSRGQGAPTDTQYF. The chain links TRBV6-6 to TRBJ2-3; 11 nucleotides line up with TRBD1. CDR3 length: 16 amino acids. Germline CDR1 and CDR2: MNHNY and SVGAGI (reference sequence). Unmatched junction bases numbered 8, after V lost 6 bases and J lost 3 bases.

The chain uses TRBV7-2 and TRBJ1-5, with D possibly being TRBD1 (5 bases). The V end lost 5 bases, the J end lost 0 bases, and 11 bases lay between the germline ends. CDR1 SGHTA and CDR2 FQGNSA come from the germline V gene. The CDR3 has 15 amino acids. The CDR3 sequence: CASSGLTDSNQPQHF. The DNA for the CDR3 is TGTGCCAGCAGCGGGCTGACAGATAGCAATCAGCCCCAGCATTTT.

The chain combines TRBV5-1 with TRBJ1-1; D gene unclear. V was trimmed by 0 bases and J by 1 base, leaving 10 bases between them. CDR1 and CDR2 (germline): SGHRS, YFSETQ. The CDR3 runs 15 residues. In nucleotides, the CDR3 is TGCGCCAGCAGCTTGGCTTTTGCAGGGAACACTGAAGCTTTCTTT. Amino acids: CASSLAFAGNTEAFF. The complete variable domain, with remaining parts taken from reference TRBV5-1 and TRBJ1-1, reads KAGVTQTPRYLIKTRGQQVTLSCSPISGHRSVSWYQQTPGQGLQFLFEYFSETQRNKGNFPGRFSGRQFSNSRSEMNVSTLELGDSALYLCASSLAFAGNTEAFFGQGTRLTVV.

This chain links TRBV7-3 with TRBJ1-3; D not resolved. Germline values: CDR1 SGHTA, CDR2 FQGTGA. V was clipped by 3 bases and J by 2 bases, with 5 bases between them. CDR3 length: 13 residues. CDR3 nucleotides: TGTGCCAGCAGCTTTGGGGCTGGAAACACCATATATTTT. Translated: CASSFGAGNTIYF.

The chain recombines TRBV4-3 with TRBJ2-7; 7 bases are shared with TRBD2. Germline CDR1 reads LGHNA; CDR2 reads YSLEER. This CDR3 has 14 residues. J lost 6 bases, V lost 5 bases, and 10 bases had no gene match. The CDR3 region has the DNA TGCGCCAGCAGCACCCAACTAGCGTCGGGCGAGCAGTACTTC. This gives the protein CASSTQLASGEQYF.

The chain carries TRBV5-1 and TRBJ1-3, with D unclear. The CDR3 has 15 amino acids. Trimming cost V 4 bases and J 0 bases, with 11 bases left between them. Germline lookup yields CDR1 SGHRS and CDR2 YFSETQ. CDR3 coding DNA: TGCGCCAGCAGCGACCGACGGGGCTCTGGAAACACCATATATTTT. Protein: CASSDRRGSGNTIYF.

The chain employs TRBV27 and TRBJ1-5; maybe TRBD1 (5 bases). From germline, CDR1 is MNHEY and CDR2 SMNVEV (reference sequence). The CDR3 extends over 17 amino acids. With 1 base removed from V and 2 bases from J, the gap between germline ends came to 15 bases. For the CDR3, the DNA is TGTGCCAGCAGTTTATGGAGAGGGGATGGTGGCAATCAGCCCCAGCATTTT. It specifies CASSLWRGDGGNQPQHF.

V usage is TRBV7-9 and J usage is TRBJ1-2; D is undetermined. CDR3 length: 12 residues. The V gene's germline CDR1 is SEHNR and CDR2 FQNEAQ (reference sequence). V was clipped by 1 base and J by 12 bases, with 12 bases between them. DNA for the CDR3: TGTGCCAGCAGCTTAGAAGGCGGAGGTGACACCTTC. Translation: CASSLEGGGDTF.

The chain carries TRBV7-2 and TRBJ2-3, with TRBD2 identical over 12 bases. There are 16 residues in the CDR3. The germline CDR1 and CDR2 sequences are SGHTA and FQGNSA. Trimming removed 7 bases from V and 4 bases from J; junction bases left unmatched: 9. CDR3 amino acids: CASTLAGGWVADTQYF. The CDR3 DNA reads as TGTGCCAGCACCCTAGCGGGAGGGTGGGTCGCAGATACGCAGTATTTT.

This sequence joins TRBV3-1 (or the pseudogene TRBV3-2) and TRBJ2-5, with D possibly being TRBD1 (8 bases). The CDR3 length is 18 residues. CDR1 and CDR2 from the germline V gene are LGHDT and YNNKEL (reference sequence). V gave up 3 bases and J gave up 4 bases, with 24 bases separating them. The CDR3 DNA reads as TGTGCCAGCAGCCACACAACTTACACAGGGGGGGATCCAGAGACCCAGTACTTC. Encoded protein: CASSHTTYTGGDPETQYF.

The chain employs TRBV9 and TRBJ2-5, with a possible D match to TRBD2 (6 bases). The CDR3 runs to 13 residues. V was shortened by 0 bases and J by 5 bases, with 8 bases between the two germline ends. Germline V gene sequence: CDR1 SGDLS, CDR2 YYNGEE. In DNA form, the CDR3 reads TGTGCCAGCAGCGTAGATGCGGGGGAGACCCAGTACTTC. Protein product: CASSVDAGETQYF.

The chain is built from TRBV9 and TRBJ1-2; D might be TRBD1 (5 bases). Trimming cost V 4 bases and J 8 bases, with 15 bases left between them. From germline, CDR1 is SGDLS and CDR2 YYNGEE. The CDR3 is made up of 13 amino acids. The CDR3 DNA is TGTGCCAGCAGCACAGGTCGGGGTGGCGGCTACACCTTC. Amino acid sequence: CASSTGRGGGYTF.